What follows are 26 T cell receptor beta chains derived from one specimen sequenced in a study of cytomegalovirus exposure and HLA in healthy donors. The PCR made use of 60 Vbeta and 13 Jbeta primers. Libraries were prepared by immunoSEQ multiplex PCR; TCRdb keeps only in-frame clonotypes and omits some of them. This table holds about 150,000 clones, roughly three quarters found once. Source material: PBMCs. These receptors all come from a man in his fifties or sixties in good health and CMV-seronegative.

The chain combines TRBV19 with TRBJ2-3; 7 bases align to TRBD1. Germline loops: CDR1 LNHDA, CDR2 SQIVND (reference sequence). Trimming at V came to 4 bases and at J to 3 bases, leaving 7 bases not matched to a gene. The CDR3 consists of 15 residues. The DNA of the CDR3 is TGTGCCAGTAGTACTGACAGGGCAGCAACAGATACGCAGTATTTT. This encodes CASSTDRAATDTQYF.

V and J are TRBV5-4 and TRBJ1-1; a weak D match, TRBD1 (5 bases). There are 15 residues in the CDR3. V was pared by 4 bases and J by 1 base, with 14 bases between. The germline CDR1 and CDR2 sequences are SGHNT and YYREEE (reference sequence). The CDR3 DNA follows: TGTGCCAGCAGCCCGGCGGGGGAATGGAACACTGAAGCTTTCTTT. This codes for CASSPAGEWNTEAFF.

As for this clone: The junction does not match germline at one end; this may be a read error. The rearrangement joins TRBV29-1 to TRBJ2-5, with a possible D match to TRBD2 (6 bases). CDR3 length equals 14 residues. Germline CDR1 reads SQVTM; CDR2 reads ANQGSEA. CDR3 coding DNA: TGCGGCGTTGCTCTGAAGGGCGCGGGGGAGACCCAGTACTTC. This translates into CGVALKGAGETQYF. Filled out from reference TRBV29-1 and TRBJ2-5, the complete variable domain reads SAVISQKPSRDICQRGTSLTIQCQVDSQVTMMFWYRQQPGQSLTLIATANQGSEATYESGFVIDKFPISRPNLTFSTLTVSNMSPEDSSIYLCGVALKGAGETQYFGPGTRLLVL.

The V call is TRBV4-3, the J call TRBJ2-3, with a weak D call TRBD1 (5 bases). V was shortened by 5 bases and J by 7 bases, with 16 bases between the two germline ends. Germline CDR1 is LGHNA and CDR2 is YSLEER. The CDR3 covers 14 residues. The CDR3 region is CASSAELGRNTQYF. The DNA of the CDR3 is TGCGCCAGCAGCGCGGAGTTGGGGCGGAATACGCAGTATTTT.

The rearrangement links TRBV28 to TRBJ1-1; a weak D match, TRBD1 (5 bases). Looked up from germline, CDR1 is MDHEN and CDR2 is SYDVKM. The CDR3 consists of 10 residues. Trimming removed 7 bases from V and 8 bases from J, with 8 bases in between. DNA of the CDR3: TGTGCCAGCAACGCAGGGGAAGCTTTCTTT. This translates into CASNAGEAFF.

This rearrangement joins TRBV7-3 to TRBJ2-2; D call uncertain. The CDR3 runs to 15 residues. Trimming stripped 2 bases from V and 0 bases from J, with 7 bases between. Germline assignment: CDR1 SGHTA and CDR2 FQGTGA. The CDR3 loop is CASSLFVTNTGELFF. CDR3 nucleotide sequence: TGTGCCAGCAGCTTATTCGTTACGAACACCGGGGAGCTGTTTTTT.

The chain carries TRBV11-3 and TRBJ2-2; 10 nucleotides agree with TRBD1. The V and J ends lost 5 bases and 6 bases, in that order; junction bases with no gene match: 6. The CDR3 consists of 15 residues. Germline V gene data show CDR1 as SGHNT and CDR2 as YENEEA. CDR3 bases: TGTGCCAGCAGCCACAGACAGGGGGCGGCCGGGGAGCTGTTTTTT. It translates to CASSHRQGAAGELFF.

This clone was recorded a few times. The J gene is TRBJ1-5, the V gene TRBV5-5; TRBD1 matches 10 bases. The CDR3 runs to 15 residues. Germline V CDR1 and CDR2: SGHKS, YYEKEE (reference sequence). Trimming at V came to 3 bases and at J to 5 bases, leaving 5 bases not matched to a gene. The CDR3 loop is CASSSDGTGDQPQHF. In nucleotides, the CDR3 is TGTGCCAGCAGCTCCGATGGGACAGGGGATCAGCCCCAGCATTTT.

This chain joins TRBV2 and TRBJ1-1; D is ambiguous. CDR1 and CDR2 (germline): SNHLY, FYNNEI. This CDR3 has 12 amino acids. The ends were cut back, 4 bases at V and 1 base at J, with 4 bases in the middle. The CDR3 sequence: CASSAGNTEAFF. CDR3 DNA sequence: TGTGCCAGCAGTGCGGGGAACACTGAAGCTTTCTTT.

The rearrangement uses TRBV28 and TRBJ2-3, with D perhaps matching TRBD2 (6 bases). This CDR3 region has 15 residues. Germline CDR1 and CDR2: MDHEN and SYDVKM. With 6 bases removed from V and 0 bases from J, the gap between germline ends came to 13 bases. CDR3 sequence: CASSLAPASTDTQYF. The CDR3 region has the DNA TGTGCCAGCAGCCTAGCGCCTGCTAGCACAGATACGCAGTATTTT.

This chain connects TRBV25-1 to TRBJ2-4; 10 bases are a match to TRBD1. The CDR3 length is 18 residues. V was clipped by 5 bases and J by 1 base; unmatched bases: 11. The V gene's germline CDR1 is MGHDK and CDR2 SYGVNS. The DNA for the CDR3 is TGTGCCAGCAGTCCCCCGGGACAGGGGATGTCGGCCAAAAACATTCAGTACTTC. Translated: CASSPPGQGMSAKNIQYF. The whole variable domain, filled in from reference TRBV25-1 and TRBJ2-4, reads EADIYQTPRYLVIGTGKKITLECSQTMGHDKMYWYQQDPGMELHLIHYSYGVNSTEKGDLSSESTVSRIRTEHFPLTLESARPSHTSQYLCASSPPGQGMSAKNIQYFGAGTRLSVL.

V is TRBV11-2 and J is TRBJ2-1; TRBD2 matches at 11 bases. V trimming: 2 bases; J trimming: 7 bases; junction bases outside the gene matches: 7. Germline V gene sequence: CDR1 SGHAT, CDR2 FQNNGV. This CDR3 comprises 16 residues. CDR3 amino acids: CASSLTPTSGSNEQFF. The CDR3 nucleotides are TGTGCCAGCAGCTTAACCCCAACTAGCGGGAGTAATGAGCAGTTCTTC.

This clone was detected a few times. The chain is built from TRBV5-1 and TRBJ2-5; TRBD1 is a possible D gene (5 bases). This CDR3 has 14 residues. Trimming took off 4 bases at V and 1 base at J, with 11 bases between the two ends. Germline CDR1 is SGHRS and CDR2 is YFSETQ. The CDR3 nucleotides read TGCGCCAGCAGCCGAGGTGGGGCCCAAGAGACCCAGTACTTC. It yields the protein CASSRGGAQETQYF. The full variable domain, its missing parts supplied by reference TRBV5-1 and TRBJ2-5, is KAGVTQTPRYLIKTRGQQVTLSCSPISGHRSVSWYQQTPGQGLQFLFEYFSETQRNKGNFPGRFSGRQFSNSRSEMNVSTLELGDSALYLCASSRGGAQETQYFGPGTRLLVL.

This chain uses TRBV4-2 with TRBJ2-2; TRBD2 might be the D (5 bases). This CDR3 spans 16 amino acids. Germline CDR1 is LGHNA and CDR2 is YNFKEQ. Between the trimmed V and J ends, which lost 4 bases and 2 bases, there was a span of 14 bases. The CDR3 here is CASSPRRVGNTGELFF. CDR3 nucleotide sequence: TGTGCCAGCAGCCCGAGGCGGGTCGGTAACACCGGGGAGCTGTTTTTT.

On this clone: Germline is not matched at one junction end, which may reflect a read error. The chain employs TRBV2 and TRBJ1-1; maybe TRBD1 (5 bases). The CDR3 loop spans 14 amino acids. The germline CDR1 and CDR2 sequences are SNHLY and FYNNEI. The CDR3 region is CASSDAAVLRVPVF. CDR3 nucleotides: TGTGCCAGCAGTGACGCGGCAGTTCTCAGGGTACCGGTCTTT.

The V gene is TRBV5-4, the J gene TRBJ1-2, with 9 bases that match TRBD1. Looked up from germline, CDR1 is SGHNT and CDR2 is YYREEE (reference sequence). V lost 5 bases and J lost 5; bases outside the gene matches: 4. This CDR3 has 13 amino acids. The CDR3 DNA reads TGTGCCAGCAGTCCACAGGGGGCGTATGGCTACACCTTC. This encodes CASSPQGAYGYTF.

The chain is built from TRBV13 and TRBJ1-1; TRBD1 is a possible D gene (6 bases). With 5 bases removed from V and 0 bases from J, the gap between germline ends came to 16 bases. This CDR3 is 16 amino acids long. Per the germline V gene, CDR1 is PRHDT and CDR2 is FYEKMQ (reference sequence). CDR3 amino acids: CASSNGGHLMNTEAFF. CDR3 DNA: TGTGCCAGCAGCAACGGGGGGCATCTAATGAACACTGAAGCTTTCTTT.

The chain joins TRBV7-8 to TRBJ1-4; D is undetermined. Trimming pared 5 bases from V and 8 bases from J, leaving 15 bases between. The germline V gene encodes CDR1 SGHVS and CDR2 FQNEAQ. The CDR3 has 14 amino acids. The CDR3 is CASSPSTGSEKLFF. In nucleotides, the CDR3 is TGTGCCAGCAGCCCGTCGACGGGGTCAGAAAAACTGTTTTTT.

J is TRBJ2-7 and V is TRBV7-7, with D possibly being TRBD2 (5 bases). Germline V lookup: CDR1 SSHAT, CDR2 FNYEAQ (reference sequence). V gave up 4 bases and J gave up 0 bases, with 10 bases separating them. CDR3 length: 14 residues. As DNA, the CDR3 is TGTGCCAGCAGCTCAGACTATCTCTCCTACGAGCAGTACTTC. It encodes CASSSDYLSYEQYF. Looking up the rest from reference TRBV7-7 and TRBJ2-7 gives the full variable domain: GAGVSQSPRYKVTKRGQDVTLRCDPISSHATLYWYQQALGQGPEFLTYFNYEAQPDKSGLPSDRFSAERPEGSISTLTIQRTEQRDSAMYRCASSSDYLSYEQYFGPGTRLTVT.

This CDR3 reads CASSSIAGGETGELFF. The CDR3 nucleotides are TGTGCCAGCAGCTCAATAGCGGGAGGAGAAACCGGGGAGCTGTTTTTT. The chain uses TRBV9 and TRBJ2-2, with 10 positions matching TRBD2. This CDR3 is 16 amino acids long. Germline V gene lookup returns CDR1 SGDLS and CDR2 YYNGEE. J lost 5 bases, V lost 4 bases, and 8 bases had no gene match.

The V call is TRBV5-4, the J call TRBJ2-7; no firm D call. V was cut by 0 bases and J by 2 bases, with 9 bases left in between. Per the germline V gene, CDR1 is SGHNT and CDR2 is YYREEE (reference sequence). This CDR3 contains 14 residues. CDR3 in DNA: TGTGCCAGCAGCTTGGGGGTGGGCGCCTACGAGCAGTACTTC. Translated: CASSLGVGAYEQYF.

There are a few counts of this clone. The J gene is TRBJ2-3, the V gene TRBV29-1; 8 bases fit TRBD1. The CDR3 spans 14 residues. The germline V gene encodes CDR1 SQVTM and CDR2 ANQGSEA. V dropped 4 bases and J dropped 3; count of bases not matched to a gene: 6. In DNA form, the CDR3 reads TGCAGCGTTGTGGGGCAGGGGGCAACAGATACGCAGTATTTT. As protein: CSVVGQGATDTQYF.

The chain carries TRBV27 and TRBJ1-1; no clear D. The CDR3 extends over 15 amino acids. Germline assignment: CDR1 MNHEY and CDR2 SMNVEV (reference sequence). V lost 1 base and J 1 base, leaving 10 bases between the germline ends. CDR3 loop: CASSLLGGKNTEAFF. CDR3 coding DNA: TGTGCCAGCAGTTTATTAGGAGGTAAGAACACTGAAGCTTTCTTT.

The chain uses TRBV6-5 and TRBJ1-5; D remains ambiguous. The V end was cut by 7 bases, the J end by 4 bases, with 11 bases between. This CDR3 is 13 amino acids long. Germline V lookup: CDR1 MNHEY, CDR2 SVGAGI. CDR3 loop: CASKGRENQPQHF. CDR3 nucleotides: TGTGCCAGCAAAGGGAGGGAGAATCAGCCCCAGCATTTT.

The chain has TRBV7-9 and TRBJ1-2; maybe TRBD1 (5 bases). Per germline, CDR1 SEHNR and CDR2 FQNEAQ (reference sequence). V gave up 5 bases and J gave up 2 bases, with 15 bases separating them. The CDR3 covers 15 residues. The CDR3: CASSPETGVNYGYTF. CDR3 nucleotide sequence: TGTGCCAGCAGCCCCGAAACAGGTGTAAACTATGGCTACACCTTC.

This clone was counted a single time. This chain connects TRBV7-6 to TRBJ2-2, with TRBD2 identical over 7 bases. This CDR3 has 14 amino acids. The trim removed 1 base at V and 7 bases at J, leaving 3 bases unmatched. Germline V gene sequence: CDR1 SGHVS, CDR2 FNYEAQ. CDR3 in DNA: TGTGCCAGCAGCTTAGAGCTAGCGGTCGGGGAGCTGTTTTTT. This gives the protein CASSLELAVGELFF. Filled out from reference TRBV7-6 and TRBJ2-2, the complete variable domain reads GAGVSQSPRYKVTKRGQDVALRCDPISGHVSLYWYRQALGQGPEFLTYFNYEAQQDKSGLPNDRFSAERPEGSISTLTIQRTEQRDSAMYRCASSLELAVGELFFGEGSRLTVL.